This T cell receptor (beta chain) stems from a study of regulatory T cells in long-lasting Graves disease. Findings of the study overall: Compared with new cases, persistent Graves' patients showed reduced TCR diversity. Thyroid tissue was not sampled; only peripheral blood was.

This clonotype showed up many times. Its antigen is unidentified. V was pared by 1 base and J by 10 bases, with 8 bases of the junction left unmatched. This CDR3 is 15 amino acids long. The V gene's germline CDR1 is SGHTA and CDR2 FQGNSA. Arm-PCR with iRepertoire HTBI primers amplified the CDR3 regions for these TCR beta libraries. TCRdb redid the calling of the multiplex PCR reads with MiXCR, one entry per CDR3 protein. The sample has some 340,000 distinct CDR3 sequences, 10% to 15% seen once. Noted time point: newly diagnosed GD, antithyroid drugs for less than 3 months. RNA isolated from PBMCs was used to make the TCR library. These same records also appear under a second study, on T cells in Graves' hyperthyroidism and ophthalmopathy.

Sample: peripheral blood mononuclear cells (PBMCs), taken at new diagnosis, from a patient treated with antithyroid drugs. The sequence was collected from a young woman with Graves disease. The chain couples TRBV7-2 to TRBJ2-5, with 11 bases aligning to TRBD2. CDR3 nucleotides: TGTGCCAGCAGCTTAGGGGCTAGCGGGGGGAGTGGCCAGTACTTC. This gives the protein CASSLGASGGSGQYF. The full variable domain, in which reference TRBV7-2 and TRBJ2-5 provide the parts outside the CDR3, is GAGVSQSPSNKVTEKGKDVELRCDPISGHTALYWYRQSLGQGLEFLIYFQGNSAPDKSGLPSDRFSAERTGGSVSTLTIQRTQQEDSAVYLCASSLGASGGSGQYFGPGTRLLVL.